Listed below are T cell receptor beta chains from one sample, sequenced in a study of regulatory T cells. The protocol was immunoSEQ multiplex PCR, while the TCRdb copy is restricted to in-frame clones and leaves out a portion. This table holds about 15,000 clones, 70% to 85% found once. The source material was conventional CD4+ T cells sorted from blood. Receptors were obtained from a person in their thirties with CD3G deficiency. The CDR3 runs from the conserved cysteine through the conserved F or W. Each record gives: CDR3 protein, CDR3 DNA, clone size, V gene, J gene, D gene. D genes are given only for firm matches. Clone size appears in some rows only: once, few, many, or a class for an expanded clone.

CDR3 protein: CASSLAGGTKNIQYF
CDR3 DNA: TGCGCCAGCAGCTTGGCAGGGGGTACCAAAAACATTCAGTACTTC
clone size: few
V gene: TRBV5-1
J gene: TRBJ2-4
D gene: TRBD1

CDR3 protein: CASSLDLGNTEAFF
CDR3 DNA: TGCGCCAGCAGCTTGGACCTTGGGAACACTGAAGCTTTCTTT
clone size: NA
V gene: TRBV5-1
J gene: TRBJ1-1
D gene: NA

CDR3 protein: CASSLNSWAEAFF
CDR3 DNA: TGTGCCAGCAGCTTAAATAGTTGGGCTGAAGCTTTCTTT
clone size: NA
V gene: TRBV7-8
J gene: TRBJ1-1
D gene: NA

CDR3 protein: CASRSTVDAEAFF
CDR3 DNA: TGTGCCAGCAGATCGACAGTAGATGCTGAAGCTTTCTTT
clone size: NA
V gene: TRBV6-4
J gene: TRBJ1-1
D gene: NA

CDR3 protein: CASSLWEVRGYTF
CDR3 DNA: TGTGCCAGCAGTTTATGGGAGGTTAGGGGCTACACCTTC
clone size: NA
V gene: TRBV28
J gene: TRBJ1-2
D gene: NA

CDR3 protein: CASSPGHLNTEAFF
CDR3 DNA: TGCGCCAGCAGCCCCGGACACCTGAACACTGAAGCTTTCTTT
clone size: NA
V gene: TRBV5-1
J gene: TRBJ1-1
D gene: NA

CDR3 protein: CASSISRDNTEAFF
CDR3 DNA: TGTGCCAGTAGTATATCCCGGGACAACACTGAAGCTTTCTTT
clone size: NA
V gene: TRBV19
J gene: TRBJ1-1
D gene: NA

CDR3 protein: CASSNNIQAGGTDTQYF
CDR3 DNA: TGTGCCAGCAGCAACAATATACAAGCGGGAGGAACAGATACGCAGTATTTT
clone size: NA
V gene: TRBV7-8
J gene: TRBJ2-3
D gene: TRBD2

CDR3 protein: CASSLGGQAGANVLTF
CDR3 DNA: TGCGCCAGCAGCTTGGGGGGACAGGCTGGGGCCAACGTCCTGACTTTC
clone size: NA
V gene: TRBV5-1
J gene: TRBJ2-6
D gene: TRBD1

CDR3 protein: CASSPGLAGSYEQYF
CDR3 DNA: TGTGCCAGCAGCCCGGGACTAGCGGGCTCCTACGAGCAGTACTTC
clone size: few
V gene: TRBV28
J gene: TRBJ2-7
D gene: TRBD2

CDR3 protein: CASSSDRGFAEAFF
CDR3 DNA: TGTGCCAGCAGCTCGGACAGGGGGTTTGCTGAAGCTTTCTTT
clone size: few
V gene: TRBV7-8
J gene: TRBJ1-1
D gene: TRBD1

CDR3 protein: CASSLSRVGANVLTF
CDR3 DNA: TGTGCCAGCAGCCTATCTAGGGTTGGGGCCAACGTCCTGACTTTC
clone size: few
V gene: TRBV28
J gene: TRBJ2-6
D gene: NA

CDR3 protein: CASSRTANTEAFF
CDR3 DNA: TGTGCCAGCAGCCGGACAGCGAACACTGAAGCTTTCTTT
clone size: NA
V gene: TRBV7-9
J gene: TRBJ1-1
D gene: NA

CDR3 protein: CASSSVPGGKNYGYTF
CDR3 DNA: TGTGCCAGCAGTTCAGTACCGGGGGGGAAAAACTATGGCTACACCTTC
clone size: NA
V gene: TRBV28
J gene: TRBJ1-2
D gene: NA

CDR3 protein: CASSGLIGDGYTF
CDR3 DNA: TGTGCCAGCAGCGGACTAATCGGGGATGGCTACACCTTC
clone size: NA
V gene: TRBV28
J gene: TRBJ1-2
D gene: NA

CDR3 protein: CASSHNEKSYEQYF
CDR3 DNA: TGTGCCAGCAGCCACAATGAAAAGTCCTACGAGCAGTACTTC
clone size: NA
V gene: TRBV11-2
J gene: TRBJ2-7
D gene: NA

CDR3 protein: CASSLDRGGKNIQYF
CDR3 DNA: TGCGCCAGCAGCTTAGACCGAGGGGGTAAAAACATTCAGTACTTC
clone size: NA
V gene: TRBV4-1
J gene: TRBJ2-4
D gene: NA

CDR3 protein: CASSLSTGANTEAFF
CDR3 DNA: TGCGCCAGCAGCTTGTCGACAGGGGCCAACACTGAAGCTTTCTTT
clone size: NA
V gene: TRBV5-1
J gene: TRBJ1-1
D gene: TRBD1

CDR3 protein: CASSLLTVNTEAFF
CDR3 DNA: TGTGCCAGCAGTTTACTGACAGTCAACACTGAAGCTTTCTTT
clone size: NA
V gene: TRBV28
J gene: TRBJ1-1
D gene: NA

CDR3 protein: CASSQNRDGEQYF
CDR3 DNA: TGTGCCAGCTCACAAAACAGGGACGGGGAGCAGTACTTC
clone size: NA
V gene: TRBV18
J gene: TRBJ2-7
D gene: NA

CDR3 protein: CASSGTGLPYNEQFF
CDR3 DNA: TGCGCCAGCAGCGGGACAGGTCTCCCCTACAATGAGCAGTTCTTC
clone size: NA
V gene: TRBV5-1
J gene: TRBJ2-1
D gene: TRBD1

CDR3 protein: CASSFRQGYTEAFF
CDR3 DNA: TGTGCCAGCAGTTTTCGGCAGGGGTACACTGAAGCTTTCTTT
clone size: NA
V gene: TRBV27
J gene: TRBJ1-1
D gene: NA

CDR3 protein: CATRRLAGGSEQYF
CDR3 DNA: TGTGCCACCAGAAGACTAGCGGGAGGGAGCGAGCAGTACTTC
clone size: NA
V gene: TRBV10-3
J gene: TRBJ2-7
D gene: TRBD2

CDR3 protein: CASSFSIPSTGVGPLHF
CDR3 DNA: TGTGCCAGCAGTTTTAGTATTCCGAGCACAGGGGTAGGACCCCTCCACTTT
clone size: NA
V gene: TRBV27
J gene: TRBJ1-6
D gene: TRBD1

CDR3 protein: CASSLEMNTEAFF
CDR3 DNA: TGTGCCAGCAGCTTAGAAATGAACACTGAAGCTTTCTTT
clone size: NA
V gene: TRBV7-8
J gene: TRBJ1-1
D gene: NA

CDR3 protein: CASSLQGLNTEAFF
CDR3 DNA: TGTGCCAGCAGCTTACAGGGCCTGAACACTGAAGCTTTCTTT
clone size: NA
V gene: TRBV7-8
J gene: TRBJ1-1
D gene: NA

CDR3 protein: CASSRYGAANTEAFF
CDR3 DNA: TGTGCCAGTAGTCGGTACGGGGCGGCAAACACTGAAGCTTTCTTT
clone size: once
V gene: TRBV19
J gene: TRBJ1-1
D gene: NA

CDR3 protein: CASSLGTNSNTEAFF
CDR3 DNA: TGCGCCAGCAGCTTAGGGACAAATTCGAACACTGAAGCTTTCTTT
clone size: once
V gene: TRBV5-1
J gene: TRBJ1-1
D gene: NA

CDR3 protein: CASSLGAHKGDTQYF
CDR3 DNA: TGCGCCAGCAGCTTGGGCGCCCACAAGGGAGATACGCAGTATTTT
clone size: NA
V gene: TRBV5-1
J gene: TRBJ2-3
D gene: NA

CDR3 protein: CASSLGQEGDEQFF
CDR3 DNA: TGTGCCAGCAGCTTAGGGCAGGAGGGGGATGAGCAGTTCTTC
clone size: NA
V gene: TRBV7-9
J gene: TRBJ2-1
D gene: NA

CDR3 protein: CAWSPGTNQPQHF
CDR3 DNA: TGTGCCTGGAGTCCGGGAACTAATCAGCCCCAGCATTTT
clone size: NA
V gene: TRBV30
J gene: TRBJ1-5
D gene: NA

CDR3 protein: CASSLQGPYEQYF
CDR3 DNA: TGCGCCAGCAGCCTACAGGGACCCTACGAGCAGTACTTC
clone size: NA
V gene: TRBV10-2
J gene: TRBJ2-7
D gene: NA

CDR3 protein: CASSEDRLKTEAFF
CDR3 DNA: TGTGCCAGCAGTGAAGACAGATTGAAAACTGAAGCTTTCTTT
clone size: NA
V gene: TRBV6-1
J gene: TRBJ1-1
D gene: NA

CDR3 protein: CASRLFRDSGVIVSYEQYF
CDR3 DNA: TGTGCCAGCCGCTTATTCCGGGACAGTGGAGTGATAGTGAGCTACGAGCAGTACTTC
clone size: NA
V gene: TRBV4-2
J gene: TRBJ2-7
D gene: TRBD1

CDR3 protein: CASSLVSGTEAFF
CDR3 DNA: TGTGCCAGCAGCTTAGTTTCGGGAACCGAAGCTTTCTTT
clone size: NA
V gene: TRBV7-2
J gene: TRBJ1-1
D gene: NA

CDR3 protein: CASSWAKSGTDIYSNQPQHF
CDR3 DNA: TGTGCCAGCAGTTGGGCCAAATCCGGGACAGATATCTATAGCAATCAGCCCCAGCATTTT
clone size: NA
V gene: TRBV28
J gene: TRBJ1-5
D gene: TRBD1

CDR3 protein: CASSESIGRGYTF
CDR3 DNA: TGTGCCAGCAGTGAAAGTATAGGTCGTGGCTACACCTTC
clone size: once
V gene: TRBV6-1
J gene: TRBJ1-2
D gene: NA

CDR3 protein: CATFQGGAHGYTF
CDR3 DNA: TGTGCCACCTTCCAAGGAGGGGCTCATGGCTACACCTTC
clone size: NA
V gene: TRBV10-3
J gene: TRBJ1-2
D gene: NA

CDR3 protein: CASKRGWDSPLHF
CDR3 DNA: TGTGCCAGCAAGCGGGGGTGGGATTCACCCCTCCACTTT
clone size: NA
V gene: TRBV6-5
J gene: TRBJ1-6
D gene: NA

CDR3 protein: CATSRGGRARQETQYF
CDR3 DNA: TGTGCCACCTCACGGGGAGGGAGAGCCAGGCAAGAGACCCAGTACTTC
clone size: NA
V gene: TRBV28
J gene: TRBJ2-5
D gene: TRBD2

CDR3 protein: CASRKTGRYYGYTF
CDR3 DNA: TGTGCCAGTAGGAAAACGGGAAGGTACTATGGCTACACCTTC
clone size: NA
V gene: TRBV19
J gene: TRBJ1-2
D gene: NA